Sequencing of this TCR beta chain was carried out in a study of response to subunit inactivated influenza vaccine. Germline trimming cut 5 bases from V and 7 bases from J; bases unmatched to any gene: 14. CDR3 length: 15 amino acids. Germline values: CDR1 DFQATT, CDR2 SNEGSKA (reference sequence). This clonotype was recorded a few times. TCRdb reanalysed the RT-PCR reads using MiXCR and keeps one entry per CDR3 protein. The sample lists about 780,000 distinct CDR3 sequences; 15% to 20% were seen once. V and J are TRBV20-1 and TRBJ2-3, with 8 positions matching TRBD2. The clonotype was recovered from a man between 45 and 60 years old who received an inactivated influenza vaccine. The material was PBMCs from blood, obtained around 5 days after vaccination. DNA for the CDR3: TGCAGTGCTGCCGACCCCATTCCTAGCGGGTATACGCAGTATTTT. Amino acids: CSAADPIPSGYTQYF.